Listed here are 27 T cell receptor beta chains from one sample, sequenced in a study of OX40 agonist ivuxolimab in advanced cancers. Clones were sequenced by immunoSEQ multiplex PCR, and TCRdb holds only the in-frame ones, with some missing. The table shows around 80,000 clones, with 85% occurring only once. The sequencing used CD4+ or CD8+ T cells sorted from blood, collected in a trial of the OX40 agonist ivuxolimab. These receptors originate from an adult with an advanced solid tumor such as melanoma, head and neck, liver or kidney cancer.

The CDR3 sequence: CASRDHTAGGTGELFF. Here the CDR3 DNA reads TGTGCCAGTAGGGACCACACGGCGGGGGGCACCGGGGAGCTGTTTTTT. V is TRBV19 and J is TRBJ2-2; 8 bases fit TRBD2. Germline V CDR1 and CDR2: LNHDA, SQIVND (reference sequence). This CDR3 is built from 16 residues. Trimming took 6 bases from V and 4 from J; bases not matched to a gene: 10.

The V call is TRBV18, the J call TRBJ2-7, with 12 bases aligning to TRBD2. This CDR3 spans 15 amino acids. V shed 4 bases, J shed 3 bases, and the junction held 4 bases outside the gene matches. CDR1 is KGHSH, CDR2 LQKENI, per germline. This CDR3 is CASSLGTSGYYEQYF. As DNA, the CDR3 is TGTGCCAGCTCACTCGGGACTAGCGGGTACTACGAGCAGTACTTC.

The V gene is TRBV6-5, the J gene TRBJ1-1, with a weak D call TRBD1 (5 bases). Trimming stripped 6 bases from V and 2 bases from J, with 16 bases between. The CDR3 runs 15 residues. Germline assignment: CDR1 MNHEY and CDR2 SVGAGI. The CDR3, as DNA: TGTGCCAGCAGGGAGCTTGGGACGCAAAACACTGAAGCTTTCTTT. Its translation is CASRELGTQNTEAFF.

As DNA, the CDR3 is TGTGCCAGCAGCCAGGGACAGGGGGCGACAGAGACCCAGTACTTC. Its protein is CASSQGQGATETQYF. V usage is TRBV7-2 and J usage is TRBJ2-5; 12 bases are shared with TRBD1. This CDR3 is 15 amino acids long. The ends lost 5 bases at V and 4 bases at J; junction bases unmatched: 5. Germline V CDR1 and CDR2: SGHTA, FQGNSA.

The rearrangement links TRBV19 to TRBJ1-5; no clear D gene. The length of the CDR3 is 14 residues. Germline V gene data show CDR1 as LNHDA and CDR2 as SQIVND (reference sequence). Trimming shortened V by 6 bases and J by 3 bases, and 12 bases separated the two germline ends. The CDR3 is CASRSGLNNQPQHF. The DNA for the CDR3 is TGTGCCAGTAGGTCCGGTCTGAACAATCAGCCCCAGCATTTT.

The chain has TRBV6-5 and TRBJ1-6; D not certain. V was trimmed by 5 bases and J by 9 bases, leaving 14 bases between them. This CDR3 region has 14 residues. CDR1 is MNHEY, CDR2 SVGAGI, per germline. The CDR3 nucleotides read TGTGCCAGCAGTCCCTTGGGGTATCTTTCACCCCTCCACTTT. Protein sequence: CASSPLGYLSPLHF.

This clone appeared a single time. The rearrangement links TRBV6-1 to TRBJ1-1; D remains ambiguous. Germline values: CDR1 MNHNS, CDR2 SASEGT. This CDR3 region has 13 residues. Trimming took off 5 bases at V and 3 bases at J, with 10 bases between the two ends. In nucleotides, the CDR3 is TGTGCCAGCAGTAATAGGCGGGACACTGAAGCTTTCTTT. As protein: CASSNRRDTEAFF.

CDR3 protein: CASSLGARDPRGEQYF. The CDR3 nucleotides read TGTGCCAGCAGCTTAGGAGCCCGGGACCCCCGGGGCGAGCAGTACTTC. This chain connects TRBV11-3 to TRBJ2-7; possibly TRBD1 or TRBD2 for D (5 bases each). Germline V gene data show CDR1 as SGHNT and CDR2 as YENEEA. V gave up 1 base and J gave up 6 bases, with 19 bases separating them. The CDR3 runs to 16 residues. Full variable domain (remainder filled in from reference TRBV11-3 and TRBJ2-7): EAGVVQSPRYKIIEKKQPVAFWCNPISGHNTLYWYLQNLGQGPELLIRYENEEAVDDSQLPKDRFSAERLKGVDSTLKIQPAELGDSAVYLCASSLGARDPRGEQYFGPGTRLTVT.

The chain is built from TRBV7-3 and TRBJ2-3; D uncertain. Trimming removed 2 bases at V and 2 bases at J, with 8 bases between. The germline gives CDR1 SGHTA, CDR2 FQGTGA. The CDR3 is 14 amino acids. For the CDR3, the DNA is TGTGCCAGCAGCTTACGTGGCGTCACAGATACGCAGTATTTT. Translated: CASSLRGVTDTQYF.

DNA of the CDR3: TGTGCCAGCAGTTACTCGAGACAGTCCTCTGGAAACACCATATATTTT. The encoded protein is CASSYSRQSSGNTIYF. The chain carries TRBV6-6 and TRBJ1-3; a weak D match, TRBD1 (5 bases). The CDR3 consists of 16 residues. Trimming cost V 0 bases and J 0 bases, with 9 bases left between them. Per the germline V gene, CDR1 is MNHNY and CDR2 is SVGAGI (reference sequence).

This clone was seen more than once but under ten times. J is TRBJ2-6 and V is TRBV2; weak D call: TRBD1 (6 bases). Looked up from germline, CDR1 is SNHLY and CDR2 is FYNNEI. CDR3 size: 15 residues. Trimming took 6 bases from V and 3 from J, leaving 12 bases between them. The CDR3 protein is CASRSNRDGANVLTF. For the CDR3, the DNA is TGTGCCAGCAGGTCTAACAGGGATGGGGCCAACGTCCTGACTTTC. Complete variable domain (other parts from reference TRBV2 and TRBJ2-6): EPEVTQTPSHQVTQMGQEVILRCVPISNHLYFYWYRQILGQKVEFLVSFYNNEISEKSEIFDDQFSVERPDGSNFTLKIRSTKLEDSAMYFCASRSNRDGANVLTFGAGSRLTVL.

The CDR3 region is CAVRGTANNSPLHF. CDR3 DNA sequence: TGTGCCGTGAGGGGGACAGCGAATAATTCACCCCTCCACTTT. V gene TRBV6-5 combines with J gene TRBJ1-6; 7 bases are a match to TRBD1. In germline, CDR1 is MNHEY, CDR2 SVGAGI. The CDR3 totals 14 residues. With V trimmed by 11 bases and J by 5 bases, 9 bases remained unmatched.

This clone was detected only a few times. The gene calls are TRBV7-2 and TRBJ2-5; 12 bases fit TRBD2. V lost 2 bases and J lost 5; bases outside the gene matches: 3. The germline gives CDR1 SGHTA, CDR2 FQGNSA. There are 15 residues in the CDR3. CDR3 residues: CASSLLAGGGETQYF. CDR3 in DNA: TGTGCCAGCAGCTTACTAGCGGGAGGGGGCGAGACCCAGTACTTC.

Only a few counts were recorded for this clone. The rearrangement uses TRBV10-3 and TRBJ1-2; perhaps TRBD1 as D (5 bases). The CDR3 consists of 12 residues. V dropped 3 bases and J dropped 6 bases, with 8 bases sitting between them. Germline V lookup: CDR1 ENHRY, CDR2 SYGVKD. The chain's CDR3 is CAISDPGHGYTF. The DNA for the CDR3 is TGTGCCATCAGTGATCCAGGGCATGGCTACACCTTC.

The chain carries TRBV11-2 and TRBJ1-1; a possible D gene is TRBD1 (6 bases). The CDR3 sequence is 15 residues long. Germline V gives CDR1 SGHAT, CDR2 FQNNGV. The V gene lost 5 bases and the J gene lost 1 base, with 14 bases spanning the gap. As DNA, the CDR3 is TGTGCCAGCAGCGACGCAGGCAGGGGGAACACTGAAGCTTTCTTT. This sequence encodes CASSDAGRGNTEAFF.

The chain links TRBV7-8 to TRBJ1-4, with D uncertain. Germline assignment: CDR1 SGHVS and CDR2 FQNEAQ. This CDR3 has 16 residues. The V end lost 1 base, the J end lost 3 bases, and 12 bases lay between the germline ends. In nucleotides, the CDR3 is TGTGCCAGCAGCTTAGGGAGGCCCGGGGCTAATGAAAAACTGTTTTTT. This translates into CASSLGRPGANEKLFF.

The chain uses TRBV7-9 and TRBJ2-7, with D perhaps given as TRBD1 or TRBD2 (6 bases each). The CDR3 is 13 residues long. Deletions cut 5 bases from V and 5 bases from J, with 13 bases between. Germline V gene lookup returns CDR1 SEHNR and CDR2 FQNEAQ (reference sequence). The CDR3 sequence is CASSPRGPDEQYF. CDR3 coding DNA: TGTGCCAGCAGCCCCCGGGGGCCGGACGAGCAGTACTTC.

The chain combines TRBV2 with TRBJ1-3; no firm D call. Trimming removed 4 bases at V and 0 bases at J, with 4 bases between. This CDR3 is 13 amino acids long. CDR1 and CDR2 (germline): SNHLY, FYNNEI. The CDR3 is CASSVSSGNTIYF. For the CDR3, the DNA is TGTGCCAGCAGTGTGAGCTCTGGAAACACCATATATTTT. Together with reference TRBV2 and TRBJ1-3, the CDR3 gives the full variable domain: EPEVTQTPSHQVTQMGQEVILRCVPISNHLYFYWYRQILGQKVEFLVSFYNNEISEKSEIFDDQFSVERPDGSNFTLKIRSTKLEDSAMYFCASSVSSGNTIYFGEGSWLTVV.

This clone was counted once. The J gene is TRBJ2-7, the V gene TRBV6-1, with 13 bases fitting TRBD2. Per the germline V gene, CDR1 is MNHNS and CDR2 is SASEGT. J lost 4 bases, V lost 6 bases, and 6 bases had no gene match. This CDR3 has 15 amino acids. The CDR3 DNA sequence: TGTGCCAGCAGCTCAGGGACTAGCGGGGATTACGAGCAGTACTTC. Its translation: CASSSGTSGDYEQYF.

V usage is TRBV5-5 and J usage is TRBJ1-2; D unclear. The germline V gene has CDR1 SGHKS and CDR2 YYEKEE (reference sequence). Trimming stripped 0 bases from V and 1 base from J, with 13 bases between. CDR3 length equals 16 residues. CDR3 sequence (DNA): TGTGCCAGCAGCTTGGCACCCGAGGGCCTTAACTATGGCTACACCTTC. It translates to CASSLAPEGLNYGYTF.

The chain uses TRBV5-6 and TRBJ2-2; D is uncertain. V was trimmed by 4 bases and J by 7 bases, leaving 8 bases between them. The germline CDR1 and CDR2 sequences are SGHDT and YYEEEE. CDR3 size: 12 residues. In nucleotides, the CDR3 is TGTGCCAGCAGCCCCGAGGTCGGGGAGCTGTTTTTT. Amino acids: CASSPEVGELFF.

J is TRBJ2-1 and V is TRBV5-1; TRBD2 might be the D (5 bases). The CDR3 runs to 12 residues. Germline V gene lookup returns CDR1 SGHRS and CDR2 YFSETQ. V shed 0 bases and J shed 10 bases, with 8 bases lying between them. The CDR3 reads CASSLVPGEQFF. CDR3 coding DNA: TGCGCCAGCAGCTTGGTCCCGGGAGAGCAGTTCTTC.

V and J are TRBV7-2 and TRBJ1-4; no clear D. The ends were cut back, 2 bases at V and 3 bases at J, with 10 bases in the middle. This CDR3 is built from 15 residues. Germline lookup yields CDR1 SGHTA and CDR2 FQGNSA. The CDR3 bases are TGTGCCAGCAGCTTACCGAATACGGCTAATGAAAAACTGTTTTTT. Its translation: CASSLPNTANEKLFF.

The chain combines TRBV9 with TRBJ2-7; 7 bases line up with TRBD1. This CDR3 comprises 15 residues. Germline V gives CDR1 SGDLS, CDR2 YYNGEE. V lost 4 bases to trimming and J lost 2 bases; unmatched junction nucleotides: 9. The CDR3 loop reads CASSPRTGQAYEQYF. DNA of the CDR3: TGTGCCAGCAGCCCACGGACAGGCCAAGCCTACGAGCAGTACTTC.

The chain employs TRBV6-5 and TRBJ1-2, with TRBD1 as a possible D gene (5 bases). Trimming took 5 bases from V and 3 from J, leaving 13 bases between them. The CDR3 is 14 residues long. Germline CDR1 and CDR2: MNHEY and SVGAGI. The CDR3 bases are TGTGCCAGCAGTCGTGCCGGGACTGACTATGGCTACACCTTC. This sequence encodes CASSRAGTDYGYTF.

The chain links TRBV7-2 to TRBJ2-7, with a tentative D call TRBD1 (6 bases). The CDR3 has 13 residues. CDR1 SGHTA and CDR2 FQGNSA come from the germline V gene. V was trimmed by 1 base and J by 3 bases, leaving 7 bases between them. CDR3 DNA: TGTGCCAGCAGCTTAGAAGGGGGCTACGAGCAGTACTTC. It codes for CASSLEGGYEQYF. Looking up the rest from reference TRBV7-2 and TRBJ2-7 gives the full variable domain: GAGVSQSPSNKVTEKGKDVELRCDPISGHTALYWYRQSLGQGLEFLIYFQGNSAPDKSGLPSDRFSAERTGGSVSTLTIQRTQQEDSAVYLCASSLEGGYEQYFGPGTRLTVT.

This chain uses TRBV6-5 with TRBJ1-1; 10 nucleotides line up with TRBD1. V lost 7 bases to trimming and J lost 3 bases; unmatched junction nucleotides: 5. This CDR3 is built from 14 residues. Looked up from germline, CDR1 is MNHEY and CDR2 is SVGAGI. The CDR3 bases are TGTGCCAGCATTAGTGACAGGGGGCACACTGAAGCTTTCTTT. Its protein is CASISDRGHTEAFF.